A single sample gave rise to the 14 T cell receptor beta chains below, sequenced in a study of blood T cell repertoires in COVID-19. Libraries were prepared by immunoSEQ multiplex PCR; TCRdb keeps only in-frame clonotypes and omits some of them. In the table there are fewer than 200,000 clones, 70% to 90% of which are singletons. Sequencing used PBMCs or T cells enriched from blood (not recorded which). The source of these receptors is a woman between 45 and 60 years old who had recovered from COVID-19.

The V and J genes are TRBV3-1 (or the pseudogene TRBV3-2) and TRBJ1-2; TRBD1 agrees at 8 bases. The CDR3 totals 14 residues. V shed 1 base, J shed 2 bases, and the junction held 0 bases outside the gene matches. Germline V gene sequence: CDR1 LGHDT, CDR2 YNNKEL (reference sequence). CDR3 bases: TGTGCCAGCAGCCAAGGGACAGGGAACTATGGCTACACCTTC. Protein sequence: CASSQGTGNYGYTF.

The rearrangement joins TRBV4-3 to TRBJ2-3; D possibly corresponds to TRBD1 (6 bases). CDR1 and CDR2 (germline): LGHNA, YSLEER. CDR3 size: 14 residues. Between the trimmed V and J ends, which lost 4 bases and 3 bases, there was a span of 11 bases. The CDR3 DNA reads TGCGCCAGCAGCCTGCAGGGGTTGACAGATACGCAGTATTTT. Translating it yields CASSLQGLTDTQYF.

This clone was observed at least ten times. This chain uses TRBV5-8 with TRBJ1-5; 8 bases line up with TRBD1. CDR3 length equals 15 residues. The junction had 10 bases not matched to a gene; V was cut back by 4 bases and J by 7 bases. CDR1 is SGHTS, CDR2 YDEGEE, per germline. CDR3 sequence reads: CASSPRTGRAQPQHF. The CDR3 nucleotides are TGTGCCAGCAGCCCTCGGACAGGGCGGGCCCAGCCCCAGCATTTT. The whole variable domain, remainder taken from reference TRBV5-8 and TRBJ1-5, is EAGVTQSPTHLIKTRGQQATLRCSPISGHTSVYWYQQALGLGLQFLLWYDEGEERNRGNFPPRFSGRQFPNYSSELNVNALELEDSALYLCASSPRTGRAQPQHFGDGTRLSIL.

This clone is a singleton in its sample. V is TRBV4-2 and J is TRBJ1-5; the D gene is possibly TRBD1 (6 bases). Trimming shortened V by 4 bases and J by 8 bases, and 12 bases separated the two germline ends. Germline CDR1 reads LGHNA; CDR2 reads YNFKEQ. The CDR3 runs to 13 residues. The CDR3, as DNA: TGTGCCAGCAGCCGCACAGGGAATGAGCCCCAGCATTTT. It yields the protein CASSRTGNEPQHF.

The chain links TRBV15 to TRBJ2-5; D is unclear. The CDR3 has 16 amino acids. The ends were cut back, 0 bases at V and 1 base at J, with 12 bases in the middle. CDR1 LNHNV and CDR2 YYDKDF come from the germline V gene (reference sequence). CDR3 loop: CATSRDLGETQETQYF. For the CDR3, the DNA is TGTGCCACCAGCAGAGATCTAGGAGAGACCCAAGAGACCCAGTACTTC.

The CDR3 nucleotides read TGTGCCAGCTCACCGGGAACTACAGGGCCCGAAGCTTTCTTT. It encodes CASSPGTTGPEAFF. The chain is built from TRBV18 and TRBJ1-1, with D possibly matching TRBD1 (6 bases). V was cut by 3 bases and J by 8 bases, with 16 bases left in between. The CDR3 covers 14 residues. CDR1 and CDR2 from the germline V gene are KGHSH and LQKENI.

The gene calls are TRBV28 and TRBJ2-7; a weak D match, TRBD1 (5 bases). Between the trimmed V and J ends, which lost 6 bases and 4 bases, there was a span of 16 bases. The germline gives CDR1 MDHEN, CDR2 SYDVKM. This CDR3 has 14 residues. The CDR3 sequence: CASSTSGHTYEQYV. CDR3 bases: TGTGCCAGCAGCACATCAGGACATACTTACGAGCAGTACGTC.

This clone has a single count. The chain has TRBV4-1 and TRBJ1-2; D is perhaps TRBD1 (5 bases). CDR1 is MGHRA and CDR2 is YSYEKL in the germline V gene. With 4 bases removed from V and 1 base from J, the gap between germline ends came to 19 bases. This CDR3 comprises 17 residues. The CDR3 sequence is CASSPEQAPRLNYGYTF. The CDR3, as DNA: TGCGCCAGCAGCCCCGAACAGGCCCCGCGGCTTAACTATGGCTACACCTTC.

This clone was found once. The CDR3 here is CASSERGSGNTIYF. DNA for the CDR3: TGTGCCAGCTCAGAACGTGGCTCTGGAAACACCATATATTTT. The chain uses TRBV6-5 and TRBJ1-3; D gene unclear. The CDR3 sequence is 14 residues long. Germline CDR1 and CDR2: MNHEY and SVGAGI. The germline V and J ends were trimmed by 8 bases and 0 bases, with 11 bases remaining between them.

V usage is TRBV27 and J usage is TRBJ2-5; 10 bases align to TRBD2. This CDR3 is 16 amino acids long. With V trimmed by 4 bases and J by 2 bases, 7 bases remained unmatched. Germline assignment: CDR1 MNHEY and CDR2 SMNVEV (reference sequence). The DNA of the CDR3 is TGTGCCAGCAGTTCCCTGGGACTAGCGAGACAAGAGACCCAGTACTTC. Residues: CASSSLGLARQETQYF.

This chain joins TRBV7-2 and TRBJ1-1; perhaps TRBD1 as D (5 bases). Per the germline V gene, CDR1 is SGHTA and CDR2 is FQGNSA. V shed 4 bases and J shed 7 bases, with 16 bases lying between them. The CDR3 is 14 amino acids. CDR3 loop: CASSSQGFMSEAFF. Written as DNA, the CDR3 is TGTGCCAGCAGCTCTCAGGGTTTTATGAGTGAAGCTTTCTTT.

This clone came up a few times. J is TRBJ1-2 and V is TRBV28, with 10 positions matching TRBD1. The CDR3 sequence is 15 residues long. The germline CDR1 and CDR2 sequences are MDHEN and SYDVKM. The V segment lost 6 bases and the J segment 3 bases; nucleotides outside the gene matches: 7. Written as DNA, the CDR3 is TGTGCCAGCAGACCTGACAGGGGGCGCGACTATGGCTACACCTTC. Translation: CASRPDRGRDYGYTF.

The chain uses TRBV30 and TRBJ1-1, with D hard to call. Germline-derived CDR1 and CDR2 are GTSNPN and SVGIG (reference sequence). The CDR3 extends over 10 amino acids. V was trimmed by 4 bases and J by 11 bases, leaving 11 bases between them. CDR3 nucleotides: TGTGCCTGGACCCGACTGATCGCTTTCTTT. Translated, it gives CAWTRLIAFF.

This clone was counted once. This chain links TRBV28 with TRBJ2-3; TRBD2 agrees at 8 bases. CDR1 is MDHEN, CDR2 SYDVKM, per germline. The CDR3 spans 16 residues. The ends lost 6 bases at V and 7 bases at J; junction bases unmatched: 15. The CDR3 region has the DNA TGTGCCAGCAGCCCCTTTCCCCAGCGGGGGACGAATACGCAGTATTTT. Protein product: CASSPFPQRGTNTQYF.